The TCR beta chain described here comes from a study of T cell responses to AZD1222 COVID-19 vaccine (dated by TCRdb to 2020 to 2022). Looking at the study overall: TCR sequencing covered about 230 trial participants: 207 given two doses of AZD1222 and 26 given two doses of MenACWY control vaccine. Trial participants were enrolled into age subgroups of 18-55, 56-69 and 70-plus years, which contained around 150, 28 and 57 TCR-sequenced participants, respectively. What the study reported, not specific to this receptor: CD4 TCRs associated with the vaccine covered the entire spike protein, and the dominant responses were in regions 160-218 and 743-854. In the small 56-69-year group, the increase in depth fell short of significance, most likely because of low power. Reportedly, almost half of the unique spike-specific TCRs recognized epitopes lying outside the regions that are mutated in the B.1.351 and B.1.1.7 variants. Participants were mostly white British, with more females than males. The authors suggested clonal diversity may have been underestimated. Because no samples from the day 14 peak response were available, repertoires could be characterized only after the peak T cell response. A significant rise in spike-specific TCR breadth and depth was observed after two AZD1222 doses relative to day 0 and relative to MenACWY recipients. Conclusions about previously exposed vaccinees were limited because only six or seven AZD1222 recipients were SARS-CoV-2 seropositive at baseline.

Comments on this clone: Its antigen is unknown. No much larger clone exists at a distance of one base, and base qualities are not known.

The sample's time point, from its label and the paper: about 28 days (+/-7) after the second vaccine dose. Because spike-specific TCR depth and breadth did not differ between the two schedules, AZD1222 recipients who got a second dose at roughly 4 weeks were pooled with those who got a second dose at roughly 12 weeks. Samples from vaccinated people were obtained from the UK trials COV001 and COV002, which included a single-blind randomized controlled phase 2/3 trial of AZD1222 (ChAdOx1 nCoV-19) in healthy adults. Trial participant PBMC samples were collected at day 0 and day 28 after the second dose for TCRbeta chain sequencing. The CDR3 regions of human TCRbeta chains were analyzed by immunosequencing. On the study's bioinformatics: Repertoire TCRs were checked for matches against a reference library of SARS-CoV-2-specific TCRs that had been generated using the MIRA antigen-specificity platform. Breadth was defined as the fraction of unique TCRs that were SARS-CoV-2-associated. Depth was defined as the fraction of total T cells that were SARS-CoV-2-associated. Each spike-specific TCR was assigned to its reactive spike region and to a CD4 or CD8 class using the MIRA data. Log10-transformed breadth and depth values were compared by one-way ANOVA with Sidak's multiple comparisons tests. TCRdb provides this immuneACCESS table in a form limited to in-frame rearrangements. Some clones are lacking; in checked studies, under half of them reflect an unresolved V gene, and why the rest are absent is not known. Clone size and the V and J calls come from that table; the DNA yielded D and trimming. The sample table shows fewer than 150,000 clones, and more than 70% are seen once. 2.5% to 3.5% of the sample is taken by the ten largest.

This TCR derives from an adult who received the AZD1222 COVID-19 vaccine. The material was peripheral blood, obtained 28 days after the second AZD1222 dose.

This receptor has the CDR3 CASSFGDQQPQHF. The DNA reads TGTGCCAGCAGTTTCGGGGATCAACAGCCCCAGCATTTT. Recombination linked TRBV28 to TRBJ1-5; the D gene identity is not certain. The CDR3, cysteine through phenylalanine, is 13 amino acids long. CDR3 DNA is the only sequence kept; it has 39 bases, read in frame from the first base. CDR1 and CDR2, looked up from the germline V gene, are MDHEN and SYDVKM. Trimming at the junction amounts to 3 bases on V and 7 bases on J, and the germline ends lie 10 bases apart.